Listed here are 29 T cell receptor beta chains from one sample, sequenced in a study of blood T cell repertoires in COVID-19. The protocol was immunoSEQ multiplex PCR, while the TCRdb copy is restricted to in-frame clones and leaves out a portion. There are about 90,000 clones in the sample; about 91% occur only once, and around 2.3% lies in the top ten. The sample consisted of peripheral blood. The receptors shown here come from a human donor with active COVID-19. The donor label of this sample is uncertain.

V usage is TRBV9 and J usage is TRBJ1-2; 7 nucleotides align to TRBD1. The length of the CDR3 is 13 residues. Germline CDR1 SGDLS, CDR2 YYNGEE. Trimming removed 4 bases from V and 8 bases from J; junction bases left unmatched: 8. The CDR3 reads CASSMRQGEGYTF. In nucleotides, the CDR3 is TGTGCCAGCAGCATGCGACAGGGTGAGGGCTACACCTTC.

CDR3 protein: CASSELAGGDTQYF. CDR3 in DNA: TGTGCCAGCAGTGAACTAGCGGGGGGAGATACGCAGTATTTT. The chain is built from TRBV2 and TRBJ2-3, with 11 bases aligning to TRBD2. Germline CDR1 and CDR2: SNHLY and FYNNEI. This CDR3 comprises 14 residues. V was pared by 2 bases and J by 5 bases, with 0 bases of the junction left unmatched.

The rearrangement links TRBV6-6 to TRBJ2-1; 10 bases align to TRBD1. V trimming: 5 bases; J trimming: 7 bases; junction bases outside the gene matches: 8. CDR3 length equals 15 residues. The germline V gene has CDR1 MNHNY and CDR2 SVGAGI (reference sequence). The CDR3 coding sequence is TGTGCCAGCAGTCTACCCGGGACAGGGGCAAATGAGCAGTTCTTC. This sequence encodes CASSLPGTGANEQFF.

This clone was detected only once. The rearrangement joins TRBV18 to TRBJ1-2, with a possible D match to TRBD1 (5 bases). Germline values: CDR1 KGHSH, CDR2 LQKENI. CDR3 length equals 16 residues. Trimming removed 0 bases at V and 3 bases at J, with 14 bases between. The chain's CDR3 is CASSPPESQAHYGYTF. CDR3 sequence (DNA): TGTGCCAGCTCACCACCGGAATCACAGGCTCACTATGGCTACACCTTC.

This clone was seen a handful of times. The rearrangement links TRBV27 to TRBJ2-2; a weak D match, TRBD2 (5 bases). V shed 0 bases and J shed 6 bases, with 11 bases lying between them. The CDR3 covers 15 residues. From germline, CDR1 is MNHEY and CDR2 SMNVEV (reference sequence). The CDR3 sequence: CASSLSGLAAGELFF. CDR3 nucleotide sequence: TGTGCCAGCAGTTTATCTGGGCTAGCCGCCGGGGAGCTGTTTTTT.

The chain carries TRBV2 and TRBJ2-2, with TRBD2 identical over 13 bases. The CDR3 loop spans 16 amino acids. V shed 6 bases, J shed 4 bases, and the junction held 5 bases outside the gene matches. Germline V gene data show CDR1 as SNHLY and CDR2 as FYNNEI. The CDR3 loop reads CASSMTSGGSTGELFF. The CDR3 nucleotides read TGTGCCAGCAGCATGACTAGCGGGGGGAGCACCGGGGAGCTGTTTTTT.

The gene calls are TRBV5-1 and TRBJ2-1, with 7 bases fitting TRBD2. In germline, CDR1 is SGHRS, CDR2 YFSETQ. The J segment lost 6 bases and the V segment lost 9 bases, leaving 12 bases of the junction unmatched. The length of the CDR3 is 14 residues. The CDR3 sequence: CATHEGRVGNEQFF. The CDR3 DNA reads as TGCGCCACCCACGAGGGGAGGGTTGGCAATGAGCAGTTCTTC.

CDR3 region: CASSGGQGWEKLFF. CDR3 DNA sequence: TGTGCCAGCAGTGGCGGACAGGGGTGGGAAAAACTGTTTTTT. V is TRBV2 and J is TRBJ1-4; 9 bases line up with TRBD1. Germline CDR1 is SNHLY and CDR2 is FYNNEI. The ends lost 4 bases at V and 8 bases at J; junction bases unmatched: 5. The CDR3 is 14 residues long.

This chain connects TRBV3-1 (or the pseudogene TRBV3-2) to TRBJ2-7; D not resolved. Germline CDR1 and CDR2: LGHDT and YNNKEL (reference sequence). The CDR3 length is 18 residues. The V and J ends lost 4 bases and 6 bases respectively, with 28 bases between them. The CDR3 loop is CASSRLATFTSLPPEQYF. In DNA, the CDR3 is TGTGCCAGCAGCCGATTAGCTACCTTCACATCTCTTCCGCCCGAGCAGTACTTC.

The table lists this clone with a count of one. The chain carries TRBV6-5 and TRBJ2-1; TRBD2 matches at 7 bases. Per the germline V gene, CDR1 is MNHEY and CDR2 is SVGAGI. The trim removed 7 bases at V and 4 bases at J, leaving 10 bases unmatched. The CDR3 consists of 15 residues. The CDR3 loop is CASTRTGEGYNEQFF. CDR3 nucleotide sequence: TGTGCCAGCACCCGCACCGGGGAGGGGTACAATGAGCAGTTCTTC.

This chain connects TRBV6-4 to TRBJ1-2; TRBD1 aligns across 9 bases. The CDR3 runs 13 residues. Unmatched junction bases numbered 3, after V lost 4 bases and J lost 6 bases. CDR1 and CDR2 from the germline V gene are MRHNA and SNTAGT. CDR3: CASSVRTGDGYTF. CDR3 DNA sequence: TGTGCCAGCAGTGTCCGGACAGGGGATGGCTACACCTTC.

This clone has a handful of counts. This chain connects TRBV18 to TRBJ2-7; 11 nucleotides align to TRBD1. Germline trimming cut 5 bases from V and 5 bases from J; bases unmatched to any gene: 2. The germline gives CDR1 KGHSH, CDR2 LQKENI. CDR3 length equals 13 residues. CDR3 sequence reads: CASSRTGGHEQYF. The CDR3 DNA sequence: TGTGCCAGCTCAAGGACAGGGGGCCACGAGCAGTACTTC. Full variable domain (remainder filled in from reference TRBV18 and TRBJ2-7): NAGVMQNPRHLVRRRGQEARLRCSPMKGHSHVYWYRQLPEEGLKFMVYLQKENIIDESGMPKERFSAEFPKEGPSILRIQQVVRGDSAAYFCASSRTGGHEQYFGPGTRLTVT.

The chain combines TRBV7-3 with TRBJ2-3; TRBD2 is a possible D gene (5 bases). V dropped 0 bases and J dropped 0 bases, with 7 bases sitting between them. The CDR3 is 15 amino acids. CDR1 SGHTA and CDR2 FQGTGA come from the germline V gene. The CDR3: CASSLTSGSTDTQYF. CDR3 DNA sequence: TGTGCCAGCAGCTTAACCAGCGGCAGCACAGATACGCAGTATTTT.

This chain connects TRBV10-3 to TRBJ1-1, with D tentatively TRBD1 (6 bases). This CDR3 is 15 amino acids long. The germline gives CDR1 ENHRY, CDR2 SYGVKD. The V end was cut by 0 bases, the J end by 1 base, with 9 bases between. This chain's CDR3 is CAISESGGQNTEAFF. In DNA form, the CDR3 reads TGTGCCATCAGTGAGTCTGGGGGCCAGAACACTGAAGCTTTCTTT.

This chain uses TRBV4-2 with TRBJ1-1; TRBD1 matches at 7 bases. The CDR3 has 16 residues. In germline, CDR1 is LGHNA, CDR2 YNFKEQ. J gave up 1 base and V 1 base, and 6 bases lay outside the gene matches. The CDR3 is CASSQVTGTENTEAFF. CDR3 in DNA: TGTGCCAGCAGCCAAGTGACGGGGACAGAGAACACTGAAGCTTTCTTT.

V and J are TRBV3-1 (or the pseudogene TRBV3-2) and TRBJ2-5; no firm D call. CDR3 length: 12 residues. Germline CDR1 is LGHDT and CDR2 is YNNKEL (reference sequence). V was shortened by 1 base and J by 5 bases, with 5 bases between the two germline ends. CDR3 nucleotide sequence: TGTGCCAGCAGCCAAGGCTACGAGACCCAGTACTTC. It codes for CASSQGYETQYF.

The V gene is TRBV6-2 or TRBV6-3, the J gene TRBJ2-4; D is perhaps TRBD1 (6 bases). The CDR3 runs 14 residues. Trimming removed 4 bases from V and 2 bases from J, with 9 bases in between. From germline, CDR1 is MNHEY and CDR2 SVGEGT. CDR3 DNA sequence: TGTGCCAGCAGTTTCCGGGACACCAAAAACATTCAGTACTTC. Translated, it gives CASSFRDTKNIQYF.

This chain links TRBV5-1 with TRBJ1-1; D is perhaps TRBD1 (5 bases). The CDR3 has 11 residues. From germline, CDR1 is SGHRS and CDR2 YFSETQ. The V end lost 4 bases, the J end lost 5 bases, and 6 bases lay between the germline ends. The CDR3 DNA sequence: TGCGCCAGCAGCCAGGGAACTGAAGCTTTCTTT. It encodes CASSQGTEAFF. The variable domain in full, completed from reference TRBV5-1 and TRBJ1-1, reads KAGVTQTPRYLIKTRGQQVTLSCSPISGHRSVSWYQQTPGQGLQFLFEYFSETQRNKGNFPGRFSGRQFSNSRSEMNVSTLELGDSALYLCASSQGTEAFFGQGTRLTVV.

The rearrangement uses TRBV5-6 and TRBJ2-1, with 9 bases identical to TRBD2. The CDR3 sequence is 15 residues long. Per germline, CDR1 SGHDT and CDR2 YYEEEE. V was clipped by 0 bases and J by 7 bases; unmatched bases: 5. The CDR3 coding sequence is TGTGCCAGCAGCTTGGCTAGCGGGGCCCTTAATGAGCAGTTCTTC. Protein product: CASSLASGALNEQFF.

The chain combines TRBV5-1 with TRBJ2-7; D unresolved. The CDR3 totals 16 residues. Trimming left V 0 bases short and J 0 bases short, with 13 bases between. CDR1 SGHRS and CDR2 YFSETQ come from the germline V gene. The CDR3 region has the DNA TGCGCCAGCAGCTTGGCCTCAGGTAAAAGCTCCTACGAGCAGTACTTC. Its translation: CASSLASGKSSYEQYF.

This clone was seen once. The rearrangement joins TRBV25-1 to TRBJ1-2, with D hard to call. Germline V gives CDR1 MGHDK, CDR2 SYGVNS. V lost 1 base to trimming and J lost 2 bases, with 8 bases between them. There are 14 residues in the CDR3. This chain's CDR3 is CASSESRGNYGYTF. The CDR3 DNA reads as TGTGCCAGCAGTGAATCGAGAGGGAACTATGGCTACACCTTC.

The count of this clone is one. The V gene is TRBV18, the J gene TRBJ2-2; 7 bases agree with TRBD2. The CDR3 contains 16 residues. Germline CDR1 and CDR2: KGHSH and LQKENI. The V gene end was trimmed by 1 base and the J gene end by 5 bases; junction bases not matched to a gene: 7. The CDR3 DNA reads as TGTGCCAGCTCACCACTGGGAGGGGAAAGTACCGGGGAGCTGTTTTTT. It is translated as CASSPLGGESTGELFF.

The chain has TRBV18 and TRBJ2-2; D gene uncertain. Trimming took off 2 bases at V and 1 base at J, with 11 bases between the two ends. The CDR3 sequence is 16 residues long. Germline values: CDR1 KGHSH, CDR2 LQKENI. DNA of the CDR3: TGTGCCAGCTCACCAATCTCCCCAGAGAACACCGGGGAGCTGTTTTTT. It yields the protein CASSPISPENTGELFF. The entire variable domain, with the rest obtained from reference TRBV18 and TRBJ2-2, is as follows: NAGVMQNPRHLVRRRGQEARLRCSPMKGHSHVYWYRQLPEEGLKFMVYLQKENIIDESGMPKERFSAEFPKEGPSILRIQQVVRGDSAAYFCASSPISPENTGELFFGEGSRLTVL.

The rearrangement joins TRBV4-3 to TRBJ1-1; no clear D. The V and J ends lost 3 bases and 3 bases respectively, with 8 bases between them. The CDR3 sequence is 13 residues long. Germline CDR1 and CDR2: LGHNA and YSLEER. In DNA form, the CDR3 reads TGCGCCAGCAGCCAGTCGAGGGACACTGAAGCTTTCTTT. Encoded protein: CASSQSRDTEAFF.

In the case of this clone: The germline gene is not matched at one end of the junction; a read error may be the cause. V is TRBV3-1 (or the pseudogene TRBV3-2) and J is TRBJ1-4, with 7 bases identical to TRBD1. CDR3 length: 14 amino acids. CDR1 is LGHDT and CDR2 is YNNKEL in the germline V gene (reference sequence). CDR3 loop: CASTQQGTEEKLFF. The CDR3 nucleotides are TGTGCCAGCACCCAACAGGGGACGGAAGAAAAACTGTTTTTT.

The rearrangement uses TRBV7-3 and TRBJ2-1, with 12 bases fitting TRBD2. V was clipped by 5 bases and J by 3 bases; unmatched bases: 2. The CDR3 covers 15 residues. CDR1 and CDR2 (germline): SGHTA, FQGTGA. CDR3 DNA: TGTGCCAGCAGCCGACTAGCGGGAGACTACAATGAGCAGTTCTTC. This codes for CASSRLAGDYNEQFF.

The chain employs TRBV7-9 and TRBJ2-1, with TRBD2 matching over 8 bases. Germline V gene data show CDR1 as SEHNR and CDR2 as FQNEAQ (reference sequence). With 1 base clipped from V and 4 bases from J, the junction kept 6 bases outside the gene matches. The CDR3 is 16 residues long. In nucleotides, the CDR3 is TGTGCCAGCAGCTTAGAAACGGGGGGGCTTTACAATGAGCAGTTCTTC. Its protein product is CASSLETGGLYNEQFF.

The V call is TRBV3-1 (or the pseudogene TRBV3-2), the J call TRBJ1-5; 7 bases align to TRBD1. V dropped 4 bases and J dropped 8; count of bases not matched to a gene: 14. The CDR3 consists of 16 residues. CDR1 and CDR2 from the germline V gene are LGHDT and YNNKEL (reference sequence). The CDR3 DNA follows: TGTGCCAGCAGCCCAGGACAGGCGGGCGTTAGAGAGCCCCAGCATTTT. Residues: CASSPGQAGVREPQHF.

The V and J genes are TRBV6-5 and TRBJ2-2, with 8 bases aligning to TRBD2. This CDR3 is built from 15 residues. Germline trimming cut 2 bases from V and 5 bases from J; bases unmatched to any gene: 4. CDR1 is MNHEY and CDR2 is SVGAGI in the germline V gene. Here the CDR3 DNA reads TGTGCCAGCAGTTACAGCCGGGGGGGGACCGGGGAGCTGTTTTTT. Its protein is CASSYSRGGTGELFF.